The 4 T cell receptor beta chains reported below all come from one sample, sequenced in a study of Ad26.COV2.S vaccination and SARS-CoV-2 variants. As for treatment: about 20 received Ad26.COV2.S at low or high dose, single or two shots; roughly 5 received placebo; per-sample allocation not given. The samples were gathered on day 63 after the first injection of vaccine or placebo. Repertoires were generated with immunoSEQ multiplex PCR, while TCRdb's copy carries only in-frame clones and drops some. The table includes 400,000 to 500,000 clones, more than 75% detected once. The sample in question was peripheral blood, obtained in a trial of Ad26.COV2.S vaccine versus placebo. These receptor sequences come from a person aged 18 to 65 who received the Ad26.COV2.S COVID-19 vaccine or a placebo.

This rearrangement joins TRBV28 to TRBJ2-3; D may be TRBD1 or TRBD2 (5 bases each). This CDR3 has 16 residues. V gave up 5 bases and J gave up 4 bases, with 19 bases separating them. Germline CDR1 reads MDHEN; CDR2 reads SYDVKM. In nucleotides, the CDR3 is TGTGCCAGCAGTCCACTTGGGGGTAATCGGCCAGATACGCAGTATTTT. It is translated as CASSPLGGNRPDTQYF.

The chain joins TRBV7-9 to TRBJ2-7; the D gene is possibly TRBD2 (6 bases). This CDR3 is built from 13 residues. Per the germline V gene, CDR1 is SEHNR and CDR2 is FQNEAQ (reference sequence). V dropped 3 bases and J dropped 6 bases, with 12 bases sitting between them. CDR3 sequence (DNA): TGTGCCAGCAGCTTTAATGGGGGGTTCGAGCAGTACTTC. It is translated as CASSFNGGFEQYF.

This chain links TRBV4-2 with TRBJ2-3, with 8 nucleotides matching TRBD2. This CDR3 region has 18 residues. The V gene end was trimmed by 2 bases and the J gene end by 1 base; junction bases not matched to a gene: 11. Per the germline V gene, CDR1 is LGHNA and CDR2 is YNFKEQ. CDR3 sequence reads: CASSQSLLTSGRTDTQYF. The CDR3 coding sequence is TGTGCCAGCAGCCAATCTTTGCTTACTAGCGGCCGCACAGATACGCAGTATTTT.

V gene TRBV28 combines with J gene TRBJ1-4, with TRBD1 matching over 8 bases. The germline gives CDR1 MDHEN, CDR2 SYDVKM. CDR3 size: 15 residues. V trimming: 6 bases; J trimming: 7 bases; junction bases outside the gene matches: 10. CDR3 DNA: TGTGCCAGCAGGAGGACAGGGTGGCGAGGTGAAAAACTGTTTTTT. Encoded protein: CASRRTGWRGEKLFF.